This record looks at one TCR beta chain sequence and its context. Its antigen is as yet unknown. Blood was collected, around 2.7 ml per donor. This record belongs to a study of monozygotic twins with inflammatory bowel disease. TCRdb reprocessed the 5' RACE reads and keeps a single row for each CDR3 protein, giving no DNA. This repertoire includes about 160,000 distinct CDR3 sequences. CDR3 size: 14 residues. CDR1 is LNHNV, CDR2 YYDKDF, per germline (reference sequence). Study outcomes and limitations: Other individuals had fewer clonotypes in common with IBD patients than with healthy twins, especially with disease activity.

The material sequenced was blood. The sequence was collected from a human donor with ulcerative colitis or Crohn's disease, or a healthy co-twin of an affected twin (not recorded which). This chain connects TRBV15 to TRBJ2-3. CDR3 in amino acids: CATSSDLWEDTQYF. The full variable domain, its missing parts supplied by reference TRBV15 and TRBJ2-3, is DAMVIQNPRYQVTQFGKPVTLSCSQTLNHNVMYWYQQKSSQAPKLLFHYYDKDFNNEADTPDNFQSRRPNTSFCFLDIRSPGLGDTAMYLCATSSDLWEDTQYFGPGTRLTVL.